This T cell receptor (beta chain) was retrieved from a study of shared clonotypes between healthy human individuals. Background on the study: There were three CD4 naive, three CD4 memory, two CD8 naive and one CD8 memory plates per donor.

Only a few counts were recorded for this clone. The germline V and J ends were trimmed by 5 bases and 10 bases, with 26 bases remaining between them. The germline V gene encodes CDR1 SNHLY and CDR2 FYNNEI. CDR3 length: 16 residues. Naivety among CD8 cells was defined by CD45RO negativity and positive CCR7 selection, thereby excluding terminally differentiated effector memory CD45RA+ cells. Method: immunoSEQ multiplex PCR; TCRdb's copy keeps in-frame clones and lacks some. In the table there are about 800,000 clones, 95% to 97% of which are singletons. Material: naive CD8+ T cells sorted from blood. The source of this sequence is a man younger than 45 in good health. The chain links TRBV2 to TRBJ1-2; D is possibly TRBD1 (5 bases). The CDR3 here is CASSRREGQGPNDYTF. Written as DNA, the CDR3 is TGTGCCAGCAGTAGGCGGGAGGGGCAGGGACCTAACGACTACACCTTC. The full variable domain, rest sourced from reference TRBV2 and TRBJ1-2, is EPEVTQTPSHQVTQMGQEVILRCVPISNHLYFYWYRQILGQKVEFLVSFYNNEISEKSEIFDDQFSVERPDGSNFTLKIRSTKLEDSAMYFCASSRREGQGPNDYTFGSGTRLTVV.